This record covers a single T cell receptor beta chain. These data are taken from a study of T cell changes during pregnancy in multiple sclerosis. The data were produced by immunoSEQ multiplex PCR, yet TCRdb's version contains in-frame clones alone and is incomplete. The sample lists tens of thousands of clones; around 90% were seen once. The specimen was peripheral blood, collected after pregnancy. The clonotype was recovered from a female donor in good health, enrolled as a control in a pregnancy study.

CDR3 sequence: CASRRQGRYEQYF. As DNA, the CDR3 is TGTGCCAGCAGAAGACAGGGTCGGTACGAGCAGTACTTC. V and J are TRBV28 and TRBJ2-7; the match to TRBD1 covers 7 bases. Germline V gene data show CDR1 as MDHEN and CDR2 as SYDVKM. V gave up 6 bases and J gave up 4 bases; unmatched junction bases: 6. The CDR3 runs to 13 residues.